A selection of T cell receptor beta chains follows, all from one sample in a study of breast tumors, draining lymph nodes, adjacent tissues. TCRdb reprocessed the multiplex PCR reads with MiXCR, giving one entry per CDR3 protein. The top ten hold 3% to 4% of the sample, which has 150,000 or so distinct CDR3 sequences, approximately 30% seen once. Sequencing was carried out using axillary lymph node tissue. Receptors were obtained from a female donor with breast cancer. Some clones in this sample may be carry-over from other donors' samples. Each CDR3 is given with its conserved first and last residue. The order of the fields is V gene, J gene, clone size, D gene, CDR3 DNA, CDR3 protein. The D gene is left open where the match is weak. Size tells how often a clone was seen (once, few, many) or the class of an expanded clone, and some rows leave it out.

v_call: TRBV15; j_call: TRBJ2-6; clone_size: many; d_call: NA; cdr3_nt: TGTGCCACCAGCAGGGACAGCCCGCGCTCTGGGGCCAACGTCCTGACTTTC; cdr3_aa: CATSRDSPRSGANVLTF
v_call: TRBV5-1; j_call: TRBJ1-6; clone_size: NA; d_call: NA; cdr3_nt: TGCGCCAGCAGCCCAGGTCAGTCACCCCTCCACTTT; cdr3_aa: CASSPGQSPLHF
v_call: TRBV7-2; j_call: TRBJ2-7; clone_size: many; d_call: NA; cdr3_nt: TGTGCCAGCAGCCCCACAGCAGGACAAATTTCCTACGAGCAGTACTTC; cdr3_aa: CASSPTAGQISYEQYF
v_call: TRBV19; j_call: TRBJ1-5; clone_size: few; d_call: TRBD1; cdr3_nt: TGTGCCAGCAATGACAGGGTCCTGTATCAGCCCCAGCATTTT; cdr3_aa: CASNDRVLYQPQHF
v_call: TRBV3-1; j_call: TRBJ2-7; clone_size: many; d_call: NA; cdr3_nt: TGTGCCAGCAGCCAAGTGGGGGCCTCCTACGAGCAGTACTTC; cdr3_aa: CASSQVGASYEQYF
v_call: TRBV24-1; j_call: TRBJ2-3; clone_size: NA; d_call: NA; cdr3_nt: TGTGCCACCAGTGATTTGGGGAAGGGGGGTCTCACAGGTACGCAGTATTTT; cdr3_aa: CATSDLGKGGLTGTQYF
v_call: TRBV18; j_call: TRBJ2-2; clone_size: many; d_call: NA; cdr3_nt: TGTGCCAGCTCACCGTTAGAGGGTCGAAGTCCGGAGCTGTTTTTT; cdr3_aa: CASSPLEGRSPELFF
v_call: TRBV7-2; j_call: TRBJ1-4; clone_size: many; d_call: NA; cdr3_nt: TGTGCCAGCAGACTAGGACAGAAAAATGAAAAACTGTTTTTT; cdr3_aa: CASRLGQKNEKLFF
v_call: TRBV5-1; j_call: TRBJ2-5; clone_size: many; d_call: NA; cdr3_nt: TGCGCCAGCAGCCGGCTCTATACTACGACGGAGACCCAGTACTTC; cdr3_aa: CASSRLYTTTETQYF
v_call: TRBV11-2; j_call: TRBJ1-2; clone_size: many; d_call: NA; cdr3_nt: TGTGCCAGCAGCCTCGGGACGACACTCTATGGCTACACCTTC; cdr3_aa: CASSLGTTLYGYTF
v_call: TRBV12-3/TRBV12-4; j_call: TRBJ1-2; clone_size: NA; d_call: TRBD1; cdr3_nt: TGTGCCAGCAGTCCCTGGACAGGGGGCGCGTACACCTTC; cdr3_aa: CASSPWTGGAYTF
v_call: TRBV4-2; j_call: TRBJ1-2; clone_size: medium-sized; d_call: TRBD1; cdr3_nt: TGTGCCAGCAGCCCGGGACAGGGAGACTATGGCTACACCTTC; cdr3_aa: CASSPGQGDYGYTF
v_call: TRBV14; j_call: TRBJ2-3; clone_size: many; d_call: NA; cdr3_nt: TGTGCCAGCAGCCAAGTCGATACGCAGTATTTT; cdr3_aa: CASSQVDTQYF
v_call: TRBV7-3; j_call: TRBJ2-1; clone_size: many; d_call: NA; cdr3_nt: TGTGCCAGCAGCTTAAGAGGGGGAAATGAGCAGTTCTTC; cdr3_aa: CASSLRGGNEQFF
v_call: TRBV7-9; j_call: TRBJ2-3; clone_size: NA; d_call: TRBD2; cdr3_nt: TGTGCCAGCAGCAAACTAGCGGGGCGCGATACGCAGTATTTT; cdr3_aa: CASSKLAGRDTQYF
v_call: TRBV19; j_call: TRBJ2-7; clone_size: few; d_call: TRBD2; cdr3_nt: TGTGCCAGTAGTATCGGGGGGGCCCACAGCTCCTACGAGCAGTACTTC; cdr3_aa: CASSIGGAHSSYEQYF
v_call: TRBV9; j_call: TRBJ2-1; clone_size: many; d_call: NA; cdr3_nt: TGTGCCAGCAGCGTAGTCGGCATTCCTATGAATGAGCAGTTCTTC; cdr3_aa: CASSVVGIPMNEQFF
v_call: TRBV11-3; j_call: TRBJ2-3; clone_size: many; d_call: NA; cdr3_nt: TGTGCCAGCAGCCCCCGGACGGCCCCAAGTACGCAGTATTTT; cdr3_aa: CASSPRTAPSTQYF
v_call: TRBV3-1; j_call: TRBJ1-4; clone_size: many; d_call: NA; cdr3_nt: TGTGCCAGCAGCCCAGGCCCTTTTATCCCGTCCTATGAAAAACTGTTTTTT; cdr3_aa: CASSPGPFIPSYEKLFF
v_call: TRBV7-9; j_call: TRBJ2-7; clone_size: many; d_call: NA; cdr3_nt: TGTGCCAGCAGCTTAGCGCGTGGGAAGGCCTACGAGCAGTACTTC; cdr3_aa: CASSLARGKAYEQYF
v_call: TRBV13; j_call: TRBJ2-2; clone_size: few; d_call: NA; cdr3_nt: TGTGCCAGCAGCTCTTCTTTCAAAGGGGTAATCGGGGAGCTGTTTTTT; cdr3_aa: CASSSSFKGVIGELFF
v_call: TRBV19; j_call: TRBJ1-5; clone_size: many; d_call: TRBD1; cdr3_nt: TGTGCCAGTGGACAGGGGGGGCAGCCCCAGCATTTT; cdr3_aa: CASGQGGQPQHF
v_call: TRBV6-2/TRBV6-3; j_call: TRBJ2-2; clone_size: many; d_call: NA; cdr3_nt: TGTGCCAGCAGGGATAGCGGGAACACCGGGGAGCTGTTTTTT; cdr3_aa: CASRDSGNTGELFF
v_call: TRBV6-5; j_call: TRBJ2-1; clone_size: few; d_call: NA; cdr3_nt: TGTGCCAGCAGTCCGGGTCTTAGCGGTATAAATGAGCAGTTCTTC; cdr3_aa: CASSPGLSGINEQFF
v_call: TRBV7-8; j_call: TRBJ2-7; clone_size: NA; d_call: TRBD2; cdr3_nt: TGTGCCAGCAGCGCCTATGGCGGGGGGGCGGGCGAGCAGCACTTC; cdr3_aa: CASSAYGGGAGEQHF
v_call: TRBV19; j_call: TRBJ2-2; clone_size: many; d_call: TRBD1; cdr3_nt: TGTGCCAGTAGTTCCGGGACAGGGGCCGGGGAGCTGTTTTTT; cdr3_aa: CASSSGTGAGELFF
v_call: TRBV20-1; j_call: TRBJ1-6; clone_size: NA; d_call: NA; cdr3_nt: TGCAGCGCTAGGGAAGGGGGGGTCCATAATTCACCCCTCCACTTT; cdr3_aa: CSAREGGVHNSPLHF
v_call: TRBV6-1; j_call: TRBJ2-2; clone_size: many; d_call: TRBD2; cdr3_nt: TGTGCCAGCAGGATGACTAGCGATAACACCGGGGAGCTGTTTTTT; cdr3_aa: CASRMTSDNTGELFF
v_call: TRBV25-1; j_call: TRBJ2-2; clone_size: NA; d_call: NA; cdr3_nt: TGTGCCAGCAGTGCTCCGGACTTTGCCGGGGAGCTGTTTTTT; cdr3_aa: CASSAPDFAGELFF
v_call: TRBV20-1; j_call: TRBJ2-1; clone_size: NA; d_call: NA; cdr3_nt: TGCAGTGCTAGAGTGGTTTGGGGCGGGACCTCCTATAATGAGCAGTTCTTC; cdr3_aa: CSARVVWGGTSYNEQFF
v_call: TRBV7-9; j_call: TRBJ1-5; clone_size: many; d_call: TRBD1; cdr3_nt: TGTGCCAGCAGCTTAGTTCAGGGGGCGAATCAGCCCCAGCATTTT; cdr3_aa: CASSLVQGANQPQHF
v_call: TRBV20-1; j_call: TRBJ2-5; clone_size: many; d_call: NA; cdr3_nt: TGCAGTGCTAGAGATCCGTCAGATGGAGTGTCGGAGACCCAGTACTTC; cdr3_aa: CSARDPSDGVSETQYF
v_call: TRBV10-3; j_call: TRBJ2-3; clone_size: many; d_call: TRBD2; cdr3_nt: TGTGCCATCAGCGCGGGAGGGAGAGATACGCAGTATTTT; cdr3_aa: CAISAGGRDTQYF
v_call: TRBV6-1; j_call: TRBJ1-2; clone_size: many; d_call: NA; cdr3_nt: TGTGCCAGCAGCGCCGATCGGGGCAGCTATAACTATGGCTACACCTTC; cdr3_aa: CASSADRGSYNYGYTF
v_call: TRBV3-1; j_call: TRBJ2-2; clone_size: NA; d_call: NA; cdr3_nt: TGTGCCAGCAGCCGATTCCGGCGGCTCCCCACCGGGGAGCTGTTTTTT; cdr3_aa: CASSRFRRLPTGELFF
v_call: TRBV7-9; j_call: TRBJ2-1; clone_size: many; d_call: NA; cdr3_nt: TGTGCCAGCAGCTTCGGGCCCAATGAGCAGTTCTTC; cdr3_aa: CASSFGPNEQFF
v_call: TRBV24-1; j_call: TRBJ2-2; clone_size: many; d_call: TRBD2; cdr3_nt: TGTGCCACCAGTGTAGGGCCGGGGGGCACCGGGGAGCTGTTTTTT; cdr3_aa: CATSVGPGGTGELFF
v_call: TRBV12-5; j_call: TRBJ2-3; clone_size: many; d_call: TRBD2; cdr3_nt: TGTGCTAGTAGCGGGAGTCTGAATACGCAGTATTTT; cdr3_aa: CASSGSLNTQYF
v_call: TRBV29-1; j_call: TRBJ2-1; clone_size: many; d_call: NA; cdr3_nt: TGCAGCGTTGAATTGGGGGTACGGTTCTTC; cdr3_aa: CSVELGVRFF
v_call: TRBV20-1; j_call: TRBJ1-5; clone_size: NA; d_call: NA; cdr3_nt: TGCAGTGCTAGATACACCAATCAGCCCCAGCATTTT; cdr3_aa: CSARYTNQPQHF
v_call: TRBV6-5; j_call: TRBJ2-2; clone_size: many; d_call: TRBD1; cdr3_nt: TGTGCCAGCGTAGACAGGGGAAGAGCGACCGGGGAGCTGTTTTTT; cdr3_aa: CASVDRGRATGELFF
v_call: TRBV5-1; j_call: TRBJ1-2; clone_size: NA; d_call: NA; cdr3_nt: TGCGCCAGCAGCTTGGGACGGAATCTCGACGGCTGCACCTTC; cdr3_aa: CASSLGRNLDGCTF
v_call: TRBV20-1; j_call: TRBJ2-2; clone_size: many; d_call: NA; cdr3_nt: TGCAGTGCCCAGAATTTGGGGACTTTCACCGGGGAGCTGTTTTTT; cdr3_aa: CSAQNLGTFTGELFF
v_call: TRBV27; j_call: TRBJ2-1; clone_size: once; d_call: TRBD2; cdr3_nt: TGTGCCGACAGTTTCCCGACTAGCGGGAGGCCTACCTACAATGAGCAGTTCTTC; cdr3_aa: CADSFPTSGRPTYNEQFF
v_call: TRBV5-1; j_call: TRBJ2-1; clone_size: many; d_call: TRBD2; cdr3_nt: TGCGCCAGCAGACCGGGACTAGCGAGCTACAATGAGCAGTTCTTC; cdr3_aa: CASRPGLASYNEQFF
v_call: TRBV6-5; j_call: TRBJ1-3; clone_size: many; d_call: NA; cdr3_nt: TGTGCCAGCAGTACCGGGACCCTTGGCTCTGGAAACACCATATATTTT; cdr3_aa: CASSTGTLGSGNTIYF
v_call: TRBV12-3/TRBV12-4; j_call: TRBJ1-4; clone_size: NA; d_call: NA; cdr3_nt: TGTGCCAGCAGTTTAGATCGGACTCCTAGTGCTTTT; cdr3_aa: CASSLDRTPSAF
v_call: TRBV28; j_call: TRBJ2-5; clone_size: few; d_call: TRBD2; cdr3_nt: TGTGCCAGCAGTGCCTTAGCGGGGGGGTTCCAAGAGACCCAGTACTTC; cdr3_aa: CASSALAGGFQETQYF
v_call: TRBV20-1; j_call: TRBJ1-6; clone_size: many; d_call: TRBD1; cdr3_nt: TGCAGTGCCCCCTCCACAGGGGATAATTCACCCCTCCACTTT; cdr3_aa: CSAPSTGDNSPLHF
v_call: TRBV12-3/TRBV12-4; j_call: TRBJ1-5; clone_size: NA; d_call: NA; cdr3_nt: TGTGCCAGCAGTCTACTAGCGGGAAGCACAAATACGCAGCATTTT; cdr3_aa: CASSLLAGSTNTQHF
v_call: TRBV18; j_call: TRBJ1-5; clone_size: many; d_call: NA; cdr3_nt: TGTGCCAGCTCATCTTGGGGCGGAGGGGCGGTTGGGGACAATCAGCCCCAGCATTTT; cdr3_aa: CASSSWGGGAVGDNQPQHF